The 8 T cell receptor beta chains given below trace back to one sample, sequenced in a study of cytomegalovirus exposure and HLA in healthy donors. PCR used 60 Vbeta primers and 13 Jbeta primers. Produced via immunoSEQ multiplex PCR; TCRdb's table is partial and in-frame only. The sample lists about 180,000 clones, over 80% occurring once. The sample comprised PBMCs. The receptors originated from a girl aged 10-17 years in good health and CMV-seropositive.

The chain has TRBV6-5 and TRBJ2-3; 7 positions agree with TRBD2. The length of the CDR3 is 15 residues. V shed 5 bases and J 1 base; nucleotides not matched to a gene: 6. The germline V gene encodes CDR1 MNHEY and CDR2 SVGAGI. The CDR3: CASSRGGLGTDTQYF. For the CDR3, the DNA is TGTGCCAGCAGTCGGGGAGGGCTCGGCACAGATACGCAGTATTTT.

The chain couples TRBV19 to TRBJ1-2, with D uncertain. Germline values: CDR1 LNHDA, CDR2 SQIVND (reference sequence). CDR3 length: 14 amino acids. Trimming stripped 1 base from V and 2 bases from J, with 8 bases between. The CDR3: CASSIVGLNYGYTF. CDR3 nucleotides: TGTGCCAGTAGTATAGTAGGACTAAACTATGGCTACACCTTC.

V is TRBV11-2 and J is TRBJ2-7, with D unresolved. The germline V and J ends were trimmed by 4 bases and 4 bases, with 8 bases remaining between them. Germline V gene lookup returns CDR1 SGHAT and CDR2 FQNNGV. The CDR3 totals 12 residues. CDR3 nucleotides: TGTGCCAGCAGCTCCAGTCTTTACGAGCAGTACTTC. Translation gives CASSSSLYEQYF.

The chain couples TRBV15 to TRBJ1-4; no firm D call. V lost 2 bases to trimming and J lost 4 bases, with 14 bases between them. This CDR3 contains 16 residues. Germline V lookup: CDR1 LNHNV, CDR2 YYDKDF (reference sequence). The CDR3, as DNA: TGTGCCACCAGCAGACCGGTCCAAGCCTTTAATGAAAAACTGTTTTTT. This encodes CATSRPVQAFNEKLFF.

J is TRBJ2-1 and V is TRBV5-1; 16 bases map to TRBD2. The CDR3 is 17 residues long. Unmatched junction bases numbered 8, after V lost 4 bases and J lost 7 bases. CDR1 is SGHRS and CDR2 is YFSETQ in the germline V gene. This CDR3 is CASSRGLAGGPSNEQFF. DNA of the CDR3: TGCGCCAGCAGCCGGGGACTAGCGGGAGGGCCAAGTAATGAGCAGTTCTTC.

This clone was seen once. For the CDR3, the DNA is TGTGCCAGTAGGGGGGGACTCTACACCGGGGAGCTGTTTTTT. As protein: CASRGGLYTGELFF. J is TRBJ2-2 and V is TRBV19; maybe TRBD2 (6 bases). CDR3 length: 14 residues. From germline, CDR1 is LNHDA and CDR2 SQIVND (reference sequence). Trimming removed 6 bases from V and 3 bases from J, with 11 bases in between. The full variable domain, completed using reference TRBV19 and TRBJ2-2, is DGGITQSPKYLFRKEGQNVTLSCEQNLNHDAMYWYRQDPGQGLRLIYYSQIVNDFQKGDIAEGYSVSREKKESFPLTVTSAQKNPTAFYLCASRGGLYTGELFFGEGSRLTVL.

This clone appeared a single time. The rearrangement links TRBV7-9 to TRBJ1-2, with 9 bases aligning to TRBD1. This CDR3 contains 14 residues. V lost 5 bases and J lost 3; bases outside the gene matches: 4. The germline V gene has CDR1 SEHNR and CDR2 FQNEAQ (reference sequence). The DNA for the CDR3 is TGTGCCAGCAGCGGCCGGGACAGGGACTATGGCTACACCTTC. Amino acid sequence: CASSGRDRDYGYTF.

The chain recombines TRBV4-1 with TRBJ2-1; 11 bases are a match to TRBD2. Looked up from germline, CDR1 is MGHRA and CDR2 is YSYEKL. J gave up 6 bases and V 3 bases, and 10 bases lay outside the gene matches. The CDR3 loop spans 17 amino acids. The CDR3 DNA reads TGCGCCAGCAGCCACAACTTACTAGCGGGAGTTGGCAATGAGCAGTTCTTC. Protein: CASSHNLLAGVGNEQFF.